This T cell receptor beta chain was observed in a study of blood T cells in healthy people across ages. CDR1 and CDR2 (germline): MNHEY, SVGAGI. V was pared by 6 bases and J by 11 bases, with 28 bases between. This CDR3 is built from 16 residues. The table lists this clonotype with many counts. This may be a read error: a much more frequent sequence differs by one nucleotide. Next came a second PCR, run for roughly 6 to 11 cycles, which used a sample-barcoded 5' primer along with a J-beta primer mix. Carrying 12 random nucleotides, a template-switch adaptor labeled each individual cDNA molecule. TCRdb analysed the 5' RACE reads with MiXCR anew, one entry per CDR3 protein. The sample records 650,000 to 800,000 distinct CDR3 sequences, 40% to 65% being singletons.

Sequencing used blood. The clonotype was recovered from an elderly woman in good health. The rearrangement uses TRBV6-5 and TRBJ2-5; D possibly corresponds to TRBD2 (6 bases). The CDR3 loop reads CASSQRGPTSIREQYF. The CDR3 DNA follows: TGTGCCAGCAGCCAAAGGGGCCCAACTAGTATCCGGGAGCAGTACTTC.